A single T cell receptor (beta chain) is shown here with its context. This record belongs to a study of blood T cell repertoires in COVID-19. About the research overall: COVID-19 samples from acute and convalescent phases originated in the United States, Italy and Spain. PBMCs, B-cell-depleted T cells, or T cells were the source of the cDNA or gDNA that made up the material.

Under the authors' procedure: Estimation of nucleated cell counts was performed using reference gene primer amplification. The repertoire was sequenced with immunoSEQ multiplex PCR; TCRdb's copy has only in-frame clones and lacks some. The V and J calls and clone size are taken from that table; D and trimming were inferred from the DNA. The sample lists some 100,000 clones, roughly nine tenths occurring once. The germline V gene has CDR1 SNHLY and CDR2 FYNNEI. Trimming took 5 bases from V and 3 from J, leaving 13 bases between them. This CDR3 has 14 amino acids. This clonotype was sampled from a man aged 50 to 59 with acute or convalescent COVID-19. The source material was peripheral blood. V usage is TRBV2 and J usage is TRBJ2-5, with a tentative D call TRBD1 (8 bases). The CDR3 loop is CASSFTGGEETQYF. Here the CDR3 DNA reads TGTGCCAGCAGTTTTACAGGGGGGGAAGAGACCCAGTACTTC.